What follows are 19 T cell receptor beta chains derived from one specimen sequenced in a study of T cell repertoires in cytomegalovirus infection. TCRdb recomputed calls from the reads with MiXCR, one row per CDR3 protein. The table records 170,000 or so distinct CDR3 sequences, approximately 15% of them present only once. Sequenced input: PBMCs. The receptors stem from a human donor in good health (CMV status not recorded). Some clones in this sample may be carry-over from other donors' samples.

The chain carries TRBV29-1 and TRBJ2-5, with D perhaps assigned TRBD1 or TRBD2 (6 bases each). The CDR3 runs 13 residues. Between the trimmed V and J ends, which lost 8 bases and 1 base, there was a span of 14 bases. Germline values: CDR1 SQVTM, CDR2 ANQGSEA. In DNA form, the CDR3 reads TGCAGCCCCGCCGGGGGCTCCCAAGAGACCCAGTACTTC. This codes for CSPAGGSQETQYF.

As concerns this clonotype: Possible read error: a much larger clone is one base away. The chain employs TRBV4-1 and TRBJ2-1, with TRBD2 identical over 8 bases. After removal of 1 base from V and 9 bases from J, the junction contained 11 bases not matched to a gene. Looked up from germline, CDR1 is MGHRA and CDR2 is YSYEKL. The CDR3 covers 16 residues. CDR3 DNA sequence: TGCGCCAGCAGCCAAGTACTAGCGGCGGTGGGGAGTGAGCAGTTCTTC. Translating it yields CASSQVLAAVGSEQFF.

This clonotype has only a few counts. The rearrangement joins TRBV12-3 or TRBV12-4 to TRBJ2-5, with 9 positions matching TRBD1. The CDR3 spans 16 residues. J was trimmed by 3 bases and V by 5 bases; bases with no gene match: 10. In nucleotides, the CDR3 is TGTGCCAGCAGTGGGGACAGGGAAGGGCTAGAAGAGACCCAGTACTTC. Translated: CASSGDREGLEETQYF.

This clonotype has a count of ten or more. V and J are TRBV18 and TRBJ2-5; 10 nucleotides align to TRBD1. This CDR3 is 16 amino acids long. With 3 bases clipped from V and 5 bases from J, the junction kept 9 bases outside the gene matches. Germline CDR1 and CDR2: KGHSH and LQKENI. The CDR3 region has the DNA TGTGCCAGCTCACCCTACCGGGACAGGGGAGAGGAGACCCAGTACTTC. It yields the protein CASSPYRDRGEETQYF.

This clonotype occurred many times. The chain combines TRBV7-6 with TRBJ1-5, with TRBD1 as a possible D gene (5 bases). The CDR3 has 13 amino acids. V was trimmed by 6 bases and J by 7 bases, leaving 13 bases between them. In germline, CDR1 is SGHVS, CDR2 FNYEAQ. This CDR3 reads CASSLAGPQPQHF. The CDR3 nucleotides are TGTGCCAGCAGTCTAGCGGGACCGCAGCCCCAGCATTTT. Full variable domain (missing parts from reference TRBV7-6 and TRBJ1-5): GAGVSQSPRYKVTKRGQDVALRCDPISGHVSLYWYRQALGQGPEFLTYFNYEAQQDKSGLPNDRFSAERPEGSISTLTIQRTEQRDSAMYRCASSLAGPQPQHFGDGTRLSIL.

This clonotype was counted a few times. The DNA of the CDR3 is TGTGCCAGCAGAACTAGCGGGAGTTCCCACGAGCAGTACTTC. Residues: CASRTSGSSHEQYF. The chain combines TRBV28 with TRBJ2-7; 11 nucleotides agree with TRBD2. The germline V gene has CDR1 MDHEN and CDR2 SYDVKM. The V segment lost 6 bases and the J segment 5 bases; nucleotides outside the gene matches: 6. CDR3 length: 14 residues.

The sample holds many counts of this clonotype. The chain is built from TRBV12-3 or TRBV12-4 and TRBJ2-1; TRBD1 matches at 10 bases. CDR3 length: 15 residues. J gave up 3 bases and V 6 bases, and 5 bases lay outside the gene matches. As DNA, the CDR3 is TGTGCCAGCAGCTGGGACAGGGGACTCTACAATGAGCAGTTCTTC. This encodes CASSWDRGLYNEQFF.

This clonotype was counted a few times. This chain joins TRBV6-1 and TRBJ2-7, with a weak D call TRBD1 (5 bases). The germline gives CDR1 MNHNS, CDR2 SASEGT. The CDR3 covers 14 residues. V shed 7 bases and J shed 0 bases, with 13 bases lying between them. The CDR3 spells CASTPTDYSYEQYF. In DNA form, the CDR3 reads TGTGCCAGCACCCCGACAGATTACTCCTACGAGCAGTACTTC.

This chain uses TRBV30 with TRBJ1-2, with D tentatively TRBD1 (6 bases). V was pared by 2 bases and J by 8 bases, with 18 bases between. The CDR3 is made up of 14 amino acids. Germline V gene sequence: CDR1 GTSNPN, CDR2 SVGIG (reference sequence). CDR3 region: CAWSTGQPSGGYTF. In nucleotides, the CDR3 is TGTGCCTGGAGTACTGGACAGCCCTCGGGCGGCTACACCTTC.

This clonotype was seen a handful of times. The rearrangement links TRBV20-1 to TRBJ2-1, with TRBD2 as a possible D gene (6 bases). The germline CDR1 and CDR2 sequences are DFQATT and SNEGSKA (reference sequence). The CDR3 has 15 residues. Trimming cost V 0 bases and J 2 bases, with 11 bases left between them. CDR3: CSARDIADPYNEQFF. The CDR3 region has the DNA TGCAGTGCTAGAGATATAGCGGACCCCTACAATGAGCAGTTCTTC.

This clonotype appeared a few times. V usage is TRBV10-3 and J usage is TRBJ1-3; D unclear. The V end lost 10 bases, the J end lost 4 bases, and 17 bases lay between the germline ends. The CDR3 length is 14 residues. CDR1 is ENHRY and CDR2 is SYGVKD in the germline V gene. CDR3 sequence: CATSSAEAGNTIYF. DNA for the CDR3: TGTGCCACTTCCTCGGCGGAAGCGGGAAACACCATATATTTT.

This clonotype has only a few counts. The genes are TRBV11-3 and TRBJ1-3; D gene uncertain. Germline assignment: CDR1 SGHNT and CDR2 YENEEA. The length of the CDR3 is 16 residues. Deletions cut 5 bases from V and 0 bases from J, with 14 bases between. The CDR3 region has the DNA TGTGCCAGCAGCGCGGGTGCTGGGATCTCTGGAAACACCATATATTTT. It translates to CASSAGAGISGNTIYF.

This clonotype was recorded many times. Because the CDR3's place on the DNA is in doubt, the DNA is left out and the CDR3 is given as listed by TCRdb. The chain employs TRBV7-2 and TRBJ1-5. In germline, CDR1 is SGHTA, CDR2 FQGNSA. The CDR3 length equals 14 residues, ends included. The CDR3 loop is CASSTDGIISPSIF.

This rearrangement joins TRBV28 to TRBJ1-1; D is uncertain. Germline V gene lookup returns CDR1 MDHEN and CDR2 SYDVKM. The CDR3 contains 13 residues. V lost 7 bases, J lost 5 bases, and 14 bases lay in between. CDR3 loop: CASNPGGWTEAFF. The DNA of the CDR3 is TGTGCCAGCAACCCGGGAGGGTGGACTGAAGCTTTCTTT.

This chain joins TRBV7-3 and TRBJ1-1; D call uncertain. Germline V lookup: CDR1 SGHTA, CDR2 FQGTGA. The CDR3 has 13 residues. The V and J ends lost 2 bases and 6 bases respectively, with 10 bases between them. The chain's CDR3 is CASSLDRSAEAFF. DNA of the CDR3: TGTGCCAGCAGCTTAGACCGGTCGGCTGAAGCTTTCTTT.

The chain has TRBV28 and TRBJ2-7, with D perhaps matching TRBD1 or TRBD2 (5 bases each). Germline V gene sequence: CDR1 MDHEN, CDR2 SYDVKM. Trimming stripped 7 bases from V and 0 bases from J, with 13 bases between. The CDR3 length is 14 residues. The CDR3 here is CASITPGRSYEQYF. DNA of the CDR3: TGTGCCAGCATTACCCCGGGACGCTCCTACGAGCAGTACTTC.

Ten or more counts support this clonotype. The J gene is TRBJ2-7, the V gene TRBV7-2, with 10 bases that match TRBD1. V gave up 1 base and J gave up 8 bases; unmatched junction bases: 2. The length of the CDR3 is 13 residues. CDR1 and CDR2 (germline): SGHTA, FQGNSA. This chain's CDR3 is CASSLGTGGKQYF. CDR3 coding DNA: TGTGCCAGCAGCTTAGGGACAGGGGGTAAGCAGTACTTC. Full variable domain (missing parts from reference TRBV7-2 and TRBJ2-7): GAGVSQSPSNKVTEKGKDVELRCDPISGHTALYWYRQSLGQGLEFLIYFQGNSAPDKSGLPSDRFSAERTGGSVSTLTIQRTQQEDSAVYLCASSLGTGGKQYFGPGTRLTVT.

This clonotype was detected a few times. The chain combines TRBV29-1 with TRBJ1-2; no definite D call. V was pared by 3 bases and J by 2 bases, with 10 bases between. This CDR3 is 13 amino acids long. The germline V gene encodes CDR1 SQVTM and CDR2 ANQGSEA. CDR3: CSVDPGSNYGYTF. The CDR3 region has the DNA TGCAGCGTTGATCCGGGCTCGAACTATGGCTACACCTTC.

The chain joins TRBV20-1 to TRBJ2-7, with 7 bases fitting TRBD2. CDR1 is DFQATT and CDR2 is SNEGSKA in the germline V gene (reference sequence). This CDR3 region has 14 residues. V shed 1 base and J 3 bases; nucleotides not matched to a gene: 6. Here the CDR3 reads CSARGGGSLYEQYF. CDR3 sequence (DNA): TGCAGTGCTAGAGGGGGGGGGTCCCTCTACGAGCAGTACTTC.